The rows below give T cell receptor beta chains drawn from one sample of a study of shared clonotypes between healthy human individuals. Some clones are missing from TCRdb's copy, which holds only in-frame ones; the method was immunoSEQ multiplex PCR. There are hundreds of thousands of clones in the sample; approximately 77% occur only once, and 12% lies in the top ten. The sequencing sample was made of PBMCs. The receptor source for this set is a woman aged 40 to 49 in good health. Some clones in this sample may be carry-over from other donors' samples. CDR3s include the opening cysteine and the closing phenylalanine or tryptophan. The D gene is left open where the match is weak. Clone size is given for some rows only: seen once, a few or many times, or a class if the clone is expanded.

v_call	d_call	j_call	clone_size	cdr3_nt	cdr3_aa
TRBV6-1	NA	TRBJ1-2	NA	TGTGCCAGCAGTGAAGCGCCAGGGCGGGAGGATGGCTACACCTTC	CASSEAPGREDGYTF
TRBV7-9	TRBD1	TRBJ1-2	few	TGTGCCAGCAGCATAGGACAGGCAGGTGGCTACACCTTC	CASSIGQAGGYTF
TRBV11-2	TRBD1	TRBJ2-7	few	TGTGCCAGCAGCTTAGGACAGGGCCTCTACGAGCAGTACTTC	CASSLGQGLYEQYF
TRBV6-6	NA	TRBJ2-2	NA	TGTGCCAGCAGTTACTCAGAGAACACCGGGGAGCTGTTTTTT	CASSYSENTGELFF
TRBV7-9	TRBD2	TRBJ2-7	once	TGTGCCAGCAGCTTAGGAGGGAGGGTTTACGAGCAGTACTTC	CASSLGGRVYEQYF
TRBV5-4	NA	TRBJ1-1	NA	TGTGCCAGCAGCCCCAGTCGGGACACTGAAGCTTTCTTT	CASSPSRDTEAFF
TRBV28	NA	TRBJ2-2	few	TGTGCCAGCAGAACCCCGGGAGTCACCGGGGAGCTGTTTTTT	CASRTPGVTGELFF
TRBV5-1	NA	TRBJ1-1	NA	TGCGCCAGCAGCTCTCGCGGGGGAGAGGGCACTGAAGCTTTCTTT	CASSSRGGEGTEAFF
TRBV7-9	NA	TRBJ1-3	NA	TGTGCCAGCAGCATCTACAGGGCGTTCTCTGGAAACACCATATATTTT	CASSIYRAFSGNTIYF
TRBV5-1	NA	TRBJ2-7	NA	TGCGCCAGCAGCTTGGGGGTCAGGGGCTACGAGCAGTACTTC	CASSLGVRGYEQYF
TRBV18	TRBD1	TRBJ2-7	NA	TGTGCCAGCTCACCCGGGATTGGGACAGGGGGCGACGAGCAGTACTTC	CASSPGIGTGGDEQYF
TRBV6-1	NA	TRBJ2-2	NA	TGTGCCAGCAAACTTTTGGGGAACACCGGGGAGCTGTTTTTT	CASKLLGNTGELFF
TRBV18	NA	TRBJ1-4	NA	TGTGCCAGCTCACCAGGGTCAGACGAAAAACTGTTTTTT	CASSPGSDEKLFF
TRBV30	NA	TRBJ1-3	NA	TGTGCCTGGGAACCGGGACCCGGCGCCACCATATATTTT	CAWEPGPGATIYF
TRBV5-1	NA	TRBJ2-5	NA	TGCGCCAGCAGCTCGCGACAGCTTCAAGAGACCCAGTACTTC	CASSSRQLQETQYF
TRBV15	NA	TRBJ2-1	NA	TGTGCCACCAGCCCTGTAGATAGCTGGTACAATGAGCAGTTCTTC	CATSPVDSWYNEQFF
TRBV10-1	NA	TRBJ2-7	NA	TGCGCCAGCAGTACTGGACCGCTCTACGAGCAGTACTTC	CASSTGPLYEQYF
TRBV6-4	NA	TRBJ1-1	NA	TGTGCCAGCACCACAGGGAGTCGGAACACTGAAGCTTTCTTT	CASTTGSRNTEAFF
TRBV28	NA	TRBJ2-7	NA	TGTGCCAGCAGATATTCGGGGGCCCGGTACGAGCAGTACTTC	CASRYSGARYEQYF
TRBV30	NA	TRBJ1-1	NA	TGTGCCTGGATTGACAGCCCCACTGAAGCTTTCTTT	CAWIDSPTEAFF
TRBV6-5	NA	TRBJ1-1	NA	TGTGCCAGCAGTTACTCTGACCCCGGTCTCACTGAAGCTTTCTTT	CASSYSDPGLTEAFF
TRBV7-2	TRBD1	TRBJ2-1	NA	TGTGCCAGCAGTTTGAACAGGGGGCGTTACAATGAGCAGTTCTTC	CASSLNRGRYNEQFF
TRBV7-9	NA	TRBJ1-3	NA	TGTGCCAGCAGCTTTTTTGGCGATGGAAACACCATATATTTT	CASSFFGDGNTIYF
TRBV29-1	TRBD1	TRBJ2-7	NA	TGCAGCGCTGGGACAGATGCCGGGGTCGAGCAGTACTTC	CSAGTDAGVEQYF
TRBV28	NA	TRBJ2-5	once	TGTGCCAGCAGTTTGAGGTCGGGGACGTCGTTTGATGCAGAGACCCAGTACTTC	CASSLRSGTSFDAETQYF